A single sample is the source of the 20 T cell receptor beta chains below, sequenced in a study of T cells in localized non-small cell lung cancer. The method was immunoSEQ multiplex PCR; TCRdb's version includes in-frame clones alone and lacks a portion of them. Among 100,000 or so clones listed, roughly 88% were seen once. The sequences come from PBMCs, collected before any cancer treatment. Receptors were obtained from a woman aged 35-70 years with stage II squamous cell lung carcinoma.

The chain couples TRBV27 to TRBJ1-1; the D gene is possibly TRBD1 (5 bases). The germline V and J ends were trimmed by 5 bases and 4 bases, with 11 bases remaining between them. The CDR3 is 13 amino acids. The V gene's germline CDR1 is MNHEY and CDR2 SMNVEV (reference sequence). CDR3 region: CASSPGAGTEAFF. In DNA form, the CDR3 reads TGTGCCAGCAGTCCCGGGGCAGGCACTGAAGCTTTCTTT.

V gene TRBV19 combines with J gene TRBJ2-4; D might be TRBD1 or TRBD2, each matching 6 bases. Germline assignment: CDR1 LNHDA and CDR2 SQIVND (reference sequence). V was shortened by 6 bases and J by 1 base, with 22 bases between the two germline ends. This CDR3 has 18 amino acids. DNA for the CDR3: TGTGCCAGTAGACCCCAGGAGGGGACAACGAGGGCCAAAAACATTCAGTACTTC. Encoded protein: CASRPQEGTTRAKNIQYF.

The gene calls are TRBV11-2 and TRBJ1-2; no definite D call. The CDR3 spans 14 residues. V lost 0 bases to trimming and J lost 3 bases, with 8 bases between them. Per germline, CDR1 SGHAT and CDR2 FQNNGV. In DNA form, the CDR3 reads TGTGCCAGCAGCTTAGATCGTAAGGACTATGGCTACACCTTC. Its translation: CASSLDRKDYGYTF.

This rearrangement joins TRBV12-5 to TRBJ2-5, with 14 bases lining up with TRBD2. V dropped 5 bases and J dropped 4; count of bases not matched to a gene: 9. CDR1 is LGHNT and CDR2 is FRNRAP in the germline V gene. This CDR3 is 17 amino acids long. The CDR3 DNA is TGTGCTAGTGGTCCCCCGGGACTAGCGGGAGTTGTAGAGACCCAGTACTTC. It specifies CASGPPGLAGVVETQYF.

This chain's CDR3 is CAWSSSYEQYF. The CDR3 DNA is TGTGCCTGGAGCAGCTCCTACGAGCAGTACTTC. The J gene is TRBJ2-7, the V gene TRBV30; D gene uncertain. The CDR3 runs 11 residues. V lost 3 bases and J lost 0, with 3 bases in between. Germline V gene lookup returns CDR1 GTSNPN and CDR2 SVGIG (reference sequence).

In DNA, the CDR3 is TGTGCCAGCAGTCCCAGAGCGGGGCAGCCCCAGCATTTT. Protein: CASSPRAGQPQHF. The rearrangement joins TRBV27 to TRBJ1-5; D unresolved. The CDR3 is 13 residues long. Germline-derived CDR1 and CDR2 are MNHEY and SMNVEV (reference sequence). Deletions cut 5 bases from V and 7 bases from J, with 12 bases between.

The table lists this clone with a count of one. The rearrangement links TRBV7-2 to TRBJ2-7, with D perhaps TRBD2 (6 bases). Germline-derived CDR1 and CDR2 are SGHTA and FQGNSA. There are 12 residues in the CDR3. Trimming cost V 5 bases and J 3 bases, with 8 bases left between them. CDR3 nucleotides: TGTGCCAGCAGCGCGGGACGCTACGAGCAGTACTTC. Amino acids: CASSAGRYEQYF.

The CDR3 protein is CASSLEPTDSNQPQHF. In nucleotides, the CDR3 is TGCGCCAGCAGCTTGGAACCGACAGATAGCAATCAGCCCCAGCATTTT. This chain links TRBV5-1 with TRBJ1-5; possibly TRBD1 for D (5 bases). CDR1 SGHRS and CDR2 YFSETQ come from the germline V gene. Trimming took off 0 bases at V and 0 bases at J, with 10 bases between the two ends. This CDR3 region has 16 residues.

J is TRBJ1-2 and V is TRBV28; 7 bases align to TRBD1. The CDR3 sequence is 14 residues long. Per the germline V gene, CDR1 is MDHEN and CDR2 is SYDVKM. Trimming took 5 bases from V and 2 from J; bases not matched to a gene: 5. CDR3 protein: CASSIGQENYGYTF. CDR3 nucleotides: TGTGCCAGCAGTATTGGACAGGAGAACTATGGCTACACCTTC.

In this sample, this clone turned up once. The chain recombines TRBV2 with TRBJ2-2; 7 nucleotides agree with TRBD1. This CDR3 spans 17 amino acids. Germline CDR1 SNHLY, CDR2 FYNNEI. Unmatched junction bases numbered 12, after V lost 5 bases and J lost 3 bases. The CDR3 coding sequence is TGTGCCAGCAGTCGCGACATTGACAGGGTGGACACCGGGGAGCTGTTTTTT. This translates into CASSRDIDRVDTGELFF.

V gene TRBV5-6 combines with J gene TRBJ1-1; D may be TRBD1 (6 bases). Germline V gene lookup returns CDR1 SGHDT and CDR2 YYEEEE. The V end was cut by 0 bases, the J end by 1 base, with 10 bases between. The CDR3 length is 15 residues. CDR3 sequence: CASSLVRGRNTEAFF. CDR3 nucleotides: TGTGCCAGCAGCTTGGTCCGGGGGCGGAACACTGAAGCTTTCTTT.

This chain links TRBV27 with TRBJ1-1; tentatively, D is TRBD1 (5 bases). Germline CDR1 reads MNHEY; CDR2 reads SMNVEV (reference sequence). The CDR3 consists of 17 residues. V was trimmed by 0 bases and J by 1 base, leaving 15 bases between them. The CDR3 DNA reads as TGTGCCAGCAGTTTATCGTTTGGTGGGGGATCGAACACTGAAGCTTTCTTT. It is translated as CASSLSFGGGSNTEAFF.

This sequence joins TRBV7-9 and TRBJ1-5; D gene ambiguous. The CDR3 is 14 residues long. CDR1 and CDR2 (germline): SEHNR, FQNEAQ (reference sequence). The ends were cut back, 5 bases at V and 0 bases at J, with 8 bases in the middle. The CDR3 protein is CASSDIYSNQPQHF. In DNA, the CDR3 is TGTGCCAGCAGCGACATCTATAGCAATCAGCCCCAGCATTTT.

The sample holds a few counts of this clone. The rearrangement uses TRBV7-8 and TRBJ1-5; tentative D call: TRBD1 (5 bases). Trimming removed 4 bases from V and 4 bases from J, with 14 bases in between. CDR1 is SGHVS and CDR2 is FQNEAQ in the germline V gene. CDR3 length: 15 amino acids. The CDR3 DNA is TGTGCCAGCAGCTCCCTCGGGACTGCGAATCAGCCCCAGCATTTT. This sequence encodes CASSSLGTANQPQHF.

The chain couples TRBV6-1 to TRBJ1-5; TRBD1 matches at 8 bases. J gave up 6 bases and V 4 bases, and 8 bases lay outside the gene matches. The CDR3 has 15 residues. CDR1 is MNHNS, CDR2 SASEGT, per germline. The DNA of the CDR3 is TGTGCCAGCAGTGTTGGGACAGGCGGAGGTCAGCCCCAGCATTTT. Protein product: CASSVGTGGGQPQHF.

This clone appeared a single time. The CDR3 region has the DNA TGTGCCAGTAGTATCCTAGGAAACTCCTACGAGCAGTACTTC. It is translated as CASSILGNSYEQYF. This chain uses TRBV19 with TRBJ2-7; D not certain. The CDR3 runs to 14 residues. V was clipped by 3 bases and J by 0 bases, with 9 bases between them. Germline CDR1 LNHDA, CDR2 SQIVND (reference sequence).

The J gene is TRBJ1-3, the V gene TRBV4-2, with TRBD1 matching over 7 bases. CDR1 is LGHNA, CDR2 YNFKEQ, per germline. V trimming: 2 bases; J trimming: 0 bases; junction bases outside the gene matches: 7. The CDR3 is 17 residues long. CDR3 coding DNA: TGTGCCAGCAGCCAATTTCGACAGGGCCACTCTGGAAACACCATATATTTT. This codes for CASSQFRQGHSGNTIYF.

V is TRBV25-1 and J is TRBJ1-1; possibly TRBD1 for D (6 bases). Trimming stripped 4 bases from V and 1 base from J, with 13 bases between. The CDR3 has 15 residues. Per the germline V gene, CDR1 is MGHDK and CDR2 is SYGVNS. CDR3 nucleotides: TGTGCCAGCAGTGCAACAGGGAGAGGGAACACTGAAGCTTTCTTT. Amino acids: CASSATGRGNTEAFF. The full variable domain, its missing parts supplied by reference TRBV25-1 and TRBJ1-1, is EADIYQTPRYLVIGTGKKITLECSQTMGHDKMYWYQQDPGMELHLIHYSYGVNSTEKGDLSSESTVSRIRTEHFPLTLESARPSHTSQYLCASSATGRGNTEAFFGQGTRLTVV.

The chain has TRBV30 and TRBJ1-1, with D hard to call. This CDR3 contains 13 residues. CDR1 is GTSNPN, CDR2 SVGIG, per germline (reference sequence). V lost 1 base and J lost 3, with 9 bases in between. The CDR3 loop is CAWSGHGDTEAFF. In DNA form, the CDR3 reads TGTGCCTGGAGTGGCCACGGGGACACTGAAGCTTTCTTT.

This rearrangement joins TRBV2 to TRBJ1-5; tentatively, D is TRBD1 (5 bases). The CDR3 runs to 14 residues. Trimming shortened V by 6 bases and J by 2 bases, and 11 bases separated the two germline ends. Germline-derived CDR1 and CDR2 are SNHLY and FYNNEI. In DNA, the CDR3 is TGTGCCAGCAGCAGGGTGGAGGGCAATCAGCCCCAGCATTTT. Amino acid sequence: CASSRVEGNQPQHF.